Listed below are T cell receptor beta chains from one sample, sequenced in a study of shared clonotypes between healthy human individuals. Generated by immunoSEQ multiplex PCR, the TCRdb table keeps only in-frame clones and is missing some. Of about 470,000 clones listed, roughly 77% were seen once; the top ten hold over 10%. The specimen was PBMCs. The receptors come from a woman aged 40 to 50 in good health. Some clones in this sample may be carry-over from other donors' samples. CDR3s include the opening cysteine and the closing phenylalanine or tryptophan. Each record gives: J gene, V gene, CDR3 protein.

TRBJ2-7	TRBV27	CASRTSGSSYEQYF
TRBJ1-2	TRBV30	CAWGDREWDGYTF
TRBJ1-2	TRBV5-1	CASSLQGDNYGYTF
TRBJ2-7	TRBV11-1	CASSPEGQALYEQYF
TRBJ2-3	TRBV4-1	CASSLIGSRTDTQYF
TRBJ2-5	TRBV27	CASSLMGAAWQETQYF
TRBJ1-1	TRBV28	CASSSLVGRANTEAFF
TRBJ1-1	TRBV20-1	CSAQDTISFF
TRBJ2-2	TRBV28	CASSWGLAANTGELFF
TRBJ1-4	TRBV5-1	CASSIDRVREKLFF
TRBJ2-1	TRBV28	CASRSSGRSYNEQFF
TRBJ2-5	TRBV29-1	CSSESDGTETQYF
TRBJ2-3	TRBV29-1	CSVRIDTQYF
TRBJ1-5	TRBV27	CASSLGTGKQPQHF
TRBJ2-7	TRBV29-1	CSVEVFTQNSYEQYF
TRBJ2-7	TRBV7-2	CASSSTSGGYEQYF
TRBJ2-3	TRBV28	CASSLLGLAGGDTQYF
TRBJ1-1	TRBV16	CASSAPGQGGNTEAFF
TRBJ1-1	TRBV9	CASSVDSGDRANTEAFF
TRBJ2-5	TRBV19	CASGVGQETQYF
TRBJ1-4	TRBV18	CASSPPGGLEKLFF
TRBJ2-7	TRBV6-6	CASRNPDGDEQYF
TRBJ1-3	TRBV6-1	CASRELQGTGNTIYF
.	TRBV20-1	CSAPPREQYF
TRBJ2-5	TRBV5-5	CASSLGGTSGETQYF
TRBJ2-1	TRBV18	CASSPDLAGEGDEQFF
TRBJ2-3	TRBV7-2	CASRFSGGTQYF
TRBJ1-5	TRBV19	CASAPGGVIPPQHF
.	TRBV11-2	CASSTWTSGGYEQYF
TRBJ1-2	TRBV11-2	CASSFNDRGSGYTF
TRBJ1-4	TRBV4-2	CASSQDYRANEKLFF
TRBJ2-7	TRBV28	CASSLFLAGGTYEQYF
TRBJ2-5	TRBV15	CATSREATEQTYF
TRBJ2-7	TRBV7-8	CASIQNLAGVEQYF
TRBJ1-2	TRBV5-1	CASSTETGDGYTF
TRBJ1-2	TRBV6-5	CASSRDMNYGYTF
TRBJ1-5	TRBV5-8	CASSGDSTVEPQHF
TRBJ2-7	TRBV5-1	CASSLDGTGAGEQYF
TRBJ1-3	TRBV25-1	CASADGNSGNTIYF
TRBJ2-7	TRBV28	CASSTVAGLYEQYF
TRBJ2-7	TRBV2	CASSGWRWGQGADEQYF
TRBJ1-1	TRBV5-4	CASSLSVGDTEAFF
TRBJ2-2	TRBV5-4	CASSYRHSEPNTGELFF
TRBJ2-5	TRBV7-8	CASRQTGETQYF